The text below deals with one TCR beta chain. Original analysis: Estimated nucleated cell counts came from reference gene primer amplification. Data came from immunoSEQ multiplex PCR; TCRdb stores just in-frame clones and leaves some out. For V, J and clone size, that table is used; D and trimming come from the DNA. Among around 140,000 clones listed, over 70% were seen once. This record comes from a study of blood T cell repertoires in COVID-19. Looking at the study overall: Specimens from acute and convalescent COVID-19 originated in the United States, Italy and Spain. From T cells, B-cell-depleted T cells, or PBMCs came the material, which was cDNA or gDNA.

CDR1 is MGHDK and CDR2 is SYGVNS in the germline V gene. V was cut by 3 bases and J by 0 bases, with 15 bases left in between. The CDR3 runs to 17 residues. The sequencing sample was made of peripheral blood. The clonotype originates from a man aged 45-60 years who had recovered from COVID-19. The gene calls are TRBV25-1 and TRBJ2-4, with D perhaps TRBD1 (5 bases). CDR3 sequence: CASSESGISRAKNIQYF. CDR3 DNA: TGTGCCAGCAGTGAGTCAGGGATTTCCCGAGCCAAAAACATTCAGTACTTC. The full variable domain, with the rest looked up from reference TRBV25-1 and TRBJ2-4, is EADIYQTPRYLVIGTGKKITLECSQTMGHDKMYWYQQDPGMELHLIHYSYGVNSTEKGDLSSESTVSRIRTEHFPLTLESARPSHTSQYLCASSESGISRAKNIQYFGAGTRLSVL.